The subject of this entry is one T cell receptor beta chain. Its antigen is as yet unknown. Clones were read by immunoSEQ multiplex PCR, and TCRdb kept only the in-frame ones, dropping some. The sample has fewer than 40,000 clones; just under 85% are singletons. These data are taken from a study of vaccination effects on CD4 cells after COVID-19. Antigen-specific CD4+ T cell clonotypes were called by their expansion after viral peptide-pool culture in ViraFEST. Following a 10-day culture, CD4+ T cells were purified. Either the BNT162b2 or mRNA-1273 vaccine was given to participants in two doses. Vaccinated recipients, who were negative for nucleocapsid antibodies, had no history of SARS-CoV-2 infection. CDR3 size: 15 residues. Germline V CDR1 and CDR2: KGHDR, SFDVKD. Trimming left V 5 bases short and J 5 bases short, with 17 bases between.

This sequence joins TRBV24-1 and TRBJ2-5; a weak D match, TRBD1 (5 bases). The TCR sequence derives from a human donor who received a COVID-19 vaccine. Some clones in this sample may be carry-over from other donors' samples. Sequencing used CD4+ T cells from PBMCs cultured with HCoV-NL63 spike peptides, obtained after COVID-19 vaccination. The CDR3 coding sequence is TGTGCCACCAGTGTAGGGCAGGGAAGTTTGGAGACCCAGTACTTC. This gives the protein CATSVGQGSLETQYF.